Shown below are 24 T cell receptor beta chains from a single sample sequenced in a study of Graves' ophthalmopathy and Graves' hyperthyroidism. The sequenced template was RNA, covering the TCR beta CDR3 region. The authors performed first-round RT-PCR with HTBI primers and then a second-round multiplex PCR. One entry per CDR3 protein results from TCRdb running MiXCR on the multiplex PCR reads. This sample has around 1.1 million distinct CDR3 sequences, with approximately 35% found just once. What was sequenced was peripheral blood or thyroid tissue (not recorded which). These receptors were collected from an adult man with Graves' hyperthyroidism.

This clonotype was counted at least ten times. V usage is TRBV24-1 and J usage is TRBJ1-5, with D uncertain. V lost 7 bases, J lost 9 bases, and 18 bases lay in between. CDR1 and CDR2 (germline): KGHDR, SFDVKD. This CDR3 is 14 amino acids long. CDR3 DNA: TGTGCCACCAGCGGCGGTAATATGATTTCGCCCCAGCATTTT. Amino acids: CATSGGNMISPQHF.

This clonotype was recorded many times. V is TRBV10-3 and J is TRBJ2-7; tentative D call: TRBD1 (6 bases). Per the germline V gene, CDR1 is ENHRY and CDR2 is SYGVKD. The V gene lost 2 bases and the J gene lost 4 bases, with 15 bases spanning the gap. This CDR3 comprises 15 residues. CDR3: CAISEVRTVQYEQYF. The CDR3, as DNA: TGTGCCATCAGTGAGGTCCGGACAGTACAATACGAGCAGTACTTC.

In this sample, this clonotype turned up once. The V gene is TRBV24-1, the J gene TRBJ2-5, with 9 bases that match TRBD2. This CDR3 has 16 residues. The V segment lost 4 bases and the J segment 5 bases; nucleotides outside the gene matches: 10. Per germline, CDR1 KGHDR and CDR2 SFDVKD. The CDR3 coding sequence is TGTGCCACCAGTGACAGCGGGAGGCTTTCGCTCGAGACCCAGTACTTC. Translating gives CATSDSGRLSLETQYF.

V usage is TRBV28 and J usage is TRBJ1-1; D remains unclear. Germline CDR1 reads MDHEN; CDR2 reads SYDVKM. This CDR3 is built from 13 residues. Trimming stripped 2 bases from V and 6 bases from J, with 10 bases between. This CDR3 reads CASSLAVVPEAFF. The CDR3 DNA reads as TGTGCCAGCAGTTTAGCGGTTGTCCCTGAAGCTTTCTTT.

Ten or more counts support this clonotype. The CDR3 bases are TGTGCCAGCAGCCAATTGAGGGGTGGACTGTTTTTT. This encodes CASSQLRGGLFF. The chain combines TRBV3-1 with TRBJ1-4; D possibly corresponds to TRBD1 (5 bases). The CDR3 runs to 12 residues. V lost 2 bases, J lost 13 bases, and 11 bases lay in between. Germline CDR1 reads LGHDT; CDR2 reads YNNKEL (reference sequence).

This clonotype showed up just a few times. The chain employs TRBV2 and TRBJ2-7; 9 bases align to TRBD2. Germline CDR1 is SNHLY and CDR2 is FYNNEI. V shed 1 base and J 3 bases; nucleotides not matched to a gene: 4. The CDR3 runs to 15 residues. Written as DNA, the CDR3 is TGTGCCAGCAGTGAAGAGCGGGGGGCACTCTACGAGCAGTACTTC. Translating gives CASSEERGALYEQYF.

This clonotype was found many times. V and J are TRBV11-2 and TRBJ1-1; D unresolved. The CDR3 is made up of 16 amino acids. Germline CDR1 reads SGHAT; CDR2 reads FQNNGV. V was cut by 2 bases and J by 3 bases, with 16 bases left in between. The CDR3 here is CASSLPRLTADTEAFF. CDR3 DNA sequence: TGTGCCAGCAGCTTACCTCGATTGACTGCCGACACTGAAGCTTTCTTT.

This clonotype was counted many times. The J gene is TRBJ1-2, the V gene TRBV7-9; D call uncertain. The CDR3 is made up of 15 amino acids. With 4 bases removed from V and 4 bases from J, the gap between germline ends came to 16 bases. Germline CDR1 is SEHNR and CDR2 is FQNEAQ (reference sequence). CDR3: CASSSYRGPSYGYTF. The CDR3 nucleotides read TGTGCCAGCAGCTCTTATCGTGGGCCCAGCTATGGCTACACCTTC.

The table lists this clonotype with a few counts. The CDR3 here is CASNPQGAFGTDTQYF. The CDR3 DNA reads TGTGCCAGCAACCCACAGGGGGCATTTGGCACAGATACGCAGTATTTT. This chain uses TRBV9 with TRBJ2-3, with TRBD1 matching over 9 bases. The CDR3 extends over 16 amino acids. The trim removed 6 bases at V and 1 base at J, leaving 9 bases unmatched. CDR1 and CDR2 (germline): SGDLS, YYNGEE.

This clonotype appeared many times. The V call is TRBV29-1, the J call TRBJ2-5, with D hard to call. The CDR3 consists of 14 residues. CDR1 SQVTM and CDR2 ANQGSEA come from the germline V gene. Trimming took off 3 bases at V and 0 bases at J, with 11 bases between the two ends. The CDR3: CSVDLASHQETQYF. The DNA of the CDR3 is TGCAGCGTTGATCTGGCAAGCCACCAAGAGACCCAGTACTTC.

The chain employs TRBV20-1 and TRBJ1-6; D gene ambiguous. The germline V and J ends were trimmed by 8 bases and 0 bases, with 17 bases remaining between them. Germline V gene lookup returns CDR1 DFQATT and CDR2 SNEGSKA (reference sequence). The CDR3 totals 16 residues. The CDR3 sequence is CSQLARGSSYNSPLHF. In DNA, the CDR3 is TGCAGTCAACTGGCGCGTGGGAGCTCCTATAATTCACCCCTCCACTTT.

This chain connects TRBV20-1 to TRBJ2-5, with D maybe TRBD2 (5 bases). Germline CDR1 and CDR2: DFQATT and SNEGSKA (reference sequence). The CDR3 sequence is 15 residues long. V dropped 3 bases and J dropped 5 bases, with 19 bases sitting between them. For the CDR3, the DNA is TGCAGTGCTAGTACGGCTAGCCATGTGTGGGAGACCCAGTACTTC. This sequence encodes CSASTASHVWETQYF.

There are many counts of this clonotype. The chain combines TRBV10-3 with TRBJ1-1; weak D call: TRBD1 (6 bases). This CDR3 has 12 residues. With 11 bases removed from V and 6 bases from J, the gap between germline ends came to 16 bases. Germline values: CDR1 ENHRY, CDR2 SYGVKD. CDR3 amino acids: CAATGRGPEAFF. The CDR3 nucleotides are TGTGCCGCCACAGGGAGGGGACCTGAAGCTTTCTTT.

The table lists this clonotype with a few counts. The rearrangement uses TRBV7-8 and TRBJ1-5; 10 positions match TRBD1. In germline, CDR1 is SGHVS, CDR2 FQNEAQ. The CDR3 sequence is 16 residues long. Losses at the gene ends were 6 bases for V and 9 bases for J; bases not matched to a gene: 14. The DNA for the CDR3 is TGTGCCAGCAGTTACCAGGGACAGGGGCCTGGATGGCCCCAGCATTTT. Translation gives CASSYQGQGPGWPQHF.

The rearrangement joins TRBV7-9 to TRBJ2-7; tentative D call: TRBD2 (6 bases). This CDR3 contains 15 residues. Germline V gene sequence: CDR1 SEHNR, CDR2 FQNEAQ (reference sequence). Trimming removed 1 base from V and 3 bases from J, with 13 bases in between. CDR3 nucleotide sequence: TGTGCCAGCAGCTTAGGGACACGGAGGGACTACGAGCAGTACTTC. It translates to CASSLGTRRDYEQYF.

In this sample, this clonotype turned up a few times. The rearrangement links TRBV3-1 to TRBJ1-1; a possible D gene is TRBD1 (6 bases). With 1 base removed from V and 8 bases from J, the gap between germline ends came to 11 bases. This CDR3 has 13 residues. Germline V gene sequence: CDR1 LGHDT, CDR2 YNNKEL (reference sequence). The CDR3 reads CASSQVRTAEAFF. In nucleotides, the CDR3 is TGTGCCAGCAGCCAAGTCCGGACAGCCGAAGCTTTCTTT.

This chain links TRBV25-1 with TRBJ2-2, with 10 positions matching TRBD2. V lost 4 bases to trimming and J lost 5 bases; unmatched junction nucleotides: 4. CDR3 length: 15 residues. Germline lookup yields CDR1 MGHDK and CDR2 SYGVNS. The CDR3 DNA reads TGTGCCAGCAGTGCCCTAGCGGGAGTTACCGGGGAGCTGTTTTTT. Protein sequence: CASSALAGVTGELFF.

This clonotype was counted at least ten times. The chain couples TRBV4-3 to TRBJ2-7; D perhaps matches TRBD2 (5 bases). CDR1 and CDR2 (germline): LGHNA, YSLEER. The CDR3 length is 13 residues. Trimming stripped 2 bases from V and 5 bases from J, with 10 bases between. The CDR3 nucleotides read TGCGCCAGCAGCCAACTTGGACTGGACGAGCAGTACTTC. Translated: CASSQLGLDEQYF.

This clonotype was found many times. The V and J genes are TRBV7-9 and TRBJ1-4, with unresolved D. CDR1 and CDR2 from the germline V gene are SEHNR and FQNEAQ (reference sequence). The V and J ends lost 4 bases and 5 bases respectively, with 2 bases between them. This CDR3 has 11 residues. As DNA, the CDR3 is TGTGCCAGCAGCTACAATGAAAAACTGTTTTTT. Its protein is CASSYNEKLFF.

Many counts were recorded for this clonotype. The chain combines TRBV11-2 with TRBJ1-1; 11 bases fit TRBD1. The CDR3 runs 14 residues. J lost 11 bases, V lost 5 bases, and 10 bases had no gene match. Germline CDR1 is SGHAT and CDR2 is FQNNGV. The CDR3 bases are TGTGCCAGCAGCCCGGCGGACAGGGGGCGAATGGCTTTCTTT. Translating gives CASSPADRGRMAFF.

As regards this clonotype: One base away lies a much larger clone, so this may be a sequencing read error. V and J are TRBV12-3 or TRBV12-4 and TRBJ2-7, with unresolved D. The CDR3 loop spans 13 amino acids. In nucleotides, the CDR3 is TGTGCCAGCAGCCGGACGCGGCCGGGTGAGCTGTACTTC. Its protein is CASSRTRPGELYF.

This chain links TRBV24-1 with TRBJ1-5, with D perhaps matching TRBD1 (6 bases). Trimming pared 7 bases from V and 6 bases from J, leaving 9 bases between. CDR1 and CDR2 (germline): KGHDR, SFDVKD. This CDR3 contains 12 residues. This chain's CDR3 is CATSEQGQPQHF. DNA of the CDR3: TGTGCCACCAGCGAACAGGGTCAGCCCCAGCATTTT.

The rearrangement links TRBV29-1 to TRBJ1-6; the D gene is possibly TRBD1 (6 bases). Germline assignment: CDR1 SQVTM and CDR2 ANQGSEA. The CDR3 contains 13 residues. Trimming removed 4 bases at V and 7 bases at J, with 11 bases between. CDR3 sequence: CSVADSENSPLHF. The DNA of the CDR3 is TGCAGCGTTGCGGACAGCGAGAATTCACCCCTCCACTTT.

CDR3 DNA: TGTGCCAGCAGTGGATTTCTTTCTGGGGCCAACGTCCTGACTTTC. Amino acids: CASSGFLSGANVLTF. The chain links TRBV7-6 to TRBJ2-6; D is uncertain. This CDR3 region has 15 residues. Germline V gene lookup returns CDR1 SGHVS and CDR2 FNYEAQ. V shed 6 bases and J shed 1 base, with 10 bases lying between them.